Listed here is a single T cell receptor (beta chain). What it binds is not known. A second PCR, run for about 6 to 11 cycles, used a sample-barcoded 5' primer plus a J-beta primer mix. One entry per CDR3 protein results from TCRdb running MiXCR on the 5' RACE reads. The repertoire holds roughly 860,000 distinct CDR3 sequences, 55% to 65% seen once, with 28% in the top ten. The data belong to a study of blood T cells in healthy people across ages. Study outcomes and limitations: Diversity was higher, and naive CD4+ cells more numerous, in long-lived donors than in aged donors. A conclusive naive versus antigen-experienced comparison was prevented by the unsorted PBMCs. Strong correlation linked observed beta diversity and percent naive T cells. Estimates of diversity drawn from one million T cells were considered underestimates.

This clonotype was obtained from a man aged 30 to 45 in good health. The source material was blood.

DNA of the CDR3: TGTGCCAGCAGAATAGACAGGGCAGGCGTCACTGAAGCTTTCTTT. Encoded protein: CASRIDRAGVTEAFF. The chain has TRBV2 and TRBJ1-1; 7 bases line up with TRBD1. The CDR3 totals 15 residues. J gave up 4 bases and V 6 bases, and 11 bases lay outside the gene matches. Germline V gene sequence: CDR1 SNHLY, CDR2 FYNNEI.